This TCR beta chain derives from a study of breast tumors, draining lymph nodes, adjacent tissues (TCRdb year 2016). For context, the study as a whole: Breast cancer patients provided tumor, adjacent nontumor tissue and axillary lymph nodes, and the study compared the TCR beta repertoires across these three sources. The study was designed to assess the relationships and possible T-cell exchange between tumor, surrounding tissue and draining lymph node repertoires in human breast cancer. Paper-wide results and their limitations: Tumor T-cell repertoires showed less diversity than lymph node repertoires and more diversity than nontumor tissue repertoires, and tumor T-cell repertoires showed preferential V and J gene usage. The study presented the conclusion that tumor T cells originate in lymph nodes as consistent with a hypothesis, not as something directly demonstrated. The similarity between tumor and nontumor tissue repertoires was significantly greater in luminal-like breast cancer than in basal-like breast cancer. The data were considered consistent with the idea that most tumor T cells come from the lymph node and then expand in tumor tissue.

Adjacent samples consisted of nontumor breast tissue surrounding the tumor. This clonotype was detected many times. This receptor's antigen is unknown. Within one base of it there is no much larger clone, and no base qualities were kept. The sample was run on an Illumina HiSeq 2000. Multiplex PCR amplification was used to build the TCR beta chain libraries. High-throughput sequencing was used to analyze the amplified TCR beta chain products. TCRdb applied fastp at Q25 and MiXCR to the public reads, then kept only in-frame beta chains. Rows with one shared CDR3 protein collapse into an entry with the most common genes and DNA. A total of 20,000 to 25,000 distinct CDR3 sequences appear in this sample, approximately 60% of them only once. Jointly, the top ten make up 15% to 20% of the sample. At the junction V is shortened by 3 bases and J by 4 bases; bases outside the gene matches: 4. The cysteine opens and the phenylalanine closes a CDR3 of 14 amino acids. The retained sequence is limited to the CDR3, 42 bases, with the frame set at the first base. The germline V gene yields SGHRS for CDR1 and YFSETQ for CDR2.

Recombination linked TRBV5-1 to TRBJ1-5; TRBD1 matches 7 bases in the middle. Sequenced input: tumor-adjacent breast tissue. This clonotype was obtained from a female donor with breast cancer. Some clones in this sample may be carry-over from other donors' samples. Here is the DNA: TGCGCCAGCAGCTCGGGACAGCCGAATCAGCCCCAGCATTTT. Its amino acids are CASSSGQPNQPQHF.